One and the same sample provided the 27 T cell receptor beta chains below, sequenced in a study of T cell responses to AZD1222 COVID-19 vaccine. Clones were sequenced by immunoSEQ multiplex PCR, and TCRdb holds only the in-frame ones, with some missing. The sample carries 70,000 to 95,000 clones, roughly 89% recorded once. The source material was peripheral blood, sampled on day 0 of MenACWY control vaccination. The receptors come from an adult in good health.

This clone occurred once. The chain uses TRBV28 and TRBJ2-3; 8 nucleotides agree with TRBD1. The J segment lost 0 bases and the V segment lost 5 bases, leaving 10 bases of the junction unmatched. The V gene's germline CDR1 is MDHEN and CDR2 SYDVKM. This CDR3 region has 17 residues. The CDR3 DNA follows: TGTGCCAGCAGTCCTCCGGCAGGGGGCGGTAGCACAGATACGCAGTATTTT. Protein product: CASSPPAGGGSTDTQYF.

This clone was found many times. The chain couples TRBV20-1 to TRBJ1-2, with D uncertain. In germline, CDR1 is DFQATT, CDR2 SNEGSKA (reference sequence). The CDR3 runs 10 residues. V was clipped by 3 bases and J by 6 bases, with 5 bases between them. The CDR3 DNA reads as TGCAGTGCTAGGACCGATGGCTACACCTTC. This gives the protein CSARTDGYTF.

The rearrangement uses TRBV11-2 and TRBJ1-1, with D perhaps matching TRBD1 (5 bases). CDR3 length: 15 residues. V shed 5 bases and J shed 2 bases, with 15 bases lying between them. Germline CDR1 SGHAT, CDR2 FQNNGV. The CDR3, as DNA: TGTGCCAGCAGCCCCATTCCGACAGTCAACACTGAAGCTTTCTTT. It yields the protein CASSPIPTVNTEAFF.

The table lists this clone with a count of one. The chain joins TRBV7-8 to TRBJ1-5, with D possibly being TRBD1 (5 bases). The CDR3 contains 14 residues. Germline CDR1 reads SGHVS; CDR2 reads FQNEAQ. Trimming removed 1 base from V and 3 bases from J, with 7 bases in between. The DNA of the CDR3 is TGTGCCAGCAGCTTAGACAGGTACAATCAGCCCCAGCATTTT. It is translated as CASSLDRYNQPQHF. Looking up the rest from reference TRBV7-8 and TRBJ1-5 gives the full variable domain: GAGVSQSPRYKVAKRGQDVALRCDPISGHVSLFWYQQALGQGPEFLTYFQNEAQLDKSGLPSDRFFAERPEGSVSTLKIQRTQQEDSAVYLCASSLDRYNQPQHFGDGTRLSIL.

The rearrangement links TRBV3-1 (or the pseudogene TRBV3-2) to TRBJ2-1, with TRBD2 identical over 7 bases. There are 15 residues in the CDR3. CDR1 and CDR2 (germline): LGHDT, YNNKEL (reference sequence). V was clipped by 4 bases and J by 4 bases; unmatched bases: 7. CDR3 DNA sequence: TGTGCCAGCAGCCCACTAGCGAAAGGGTACAATGAGCAGTTCTTC. This encodes CASSPLAKGYNEQFF.

The chain recombines TRBV9 with TRBJ1-6; the D gene is possibly TRBD1 (5 bases). This CDR3 spans 15 amino acids. Germline V CDR1 and CDR2: SGDLS, YYNGEE. With 4 bases removed from V and 7 bases from J, the gap between germline ends came to 15 bases. The chain's CDR3 is CASSPGDRVNSPLHF. CDR3 nucleotide sequence: TGTGCCAGCAGCCCCGGGGACCGGGTGAATTCACCCCTCCACTTT.

The chain is built from TRBV18 and TRBJ2-2; 10 bases align to TRBD1. Per the germline V gene, CDR1 is KGHSH and CDR2 is LQKENI. The CDR3 totals 14 residues. V shed 6 bases and J 6 bases; nucleotides not matched to a gene: 4. In DNA, the CDR3 is TGTGCCAGCTCGCGGGACAGGGGATCCGGGGAGCTGTTTTTT. Translating gives CASSRDRGSGELFF.

The chain joins TRBV4-2 to TRBJ1-1, with D unclear. V lost 4 bases to trimming and J lost 2 bases, with 8 bases between them. CDR1 is LGHNA and CDR2 is YNFKEQ in the germline V gene. The CDR3 has 13 residues. The chain's CDR3 is CASSREGNTEAFF. CDR3 DNA sequence: TGTGCCAGCAGCCGAGAGGGTAACACTGAAGCTTTCTTT.

This chain connects TRBV9 to TRBJ1-6; 9 positions agree with TRBD1. Germline loops: CDR1 SGDLS, CDR2 YYNGEE. Unmatched junction bases numbered 18, after V lost 4 bases and J lost 7 bases. The CDR3 covers 19 residues. CDR3 DNA sequence: TGTGCCAGCAGCCTCCGAGACCGTACACAGGGGGCAGAGAATTCACCCCTCCACTTT. Encoded protein: CASSLRDRTQGAENSPLHF.

In this sample, this clone turned up a few times. The chain recombines TRBV19 with TRBJ1-3; weak D call: TRBD1 (6 bases). CDR1 and CDR2 (germline): LNHDA, SQIVND (reference sequence). CDR3 length: 16 residues. Trimming shortened V by 6 bases and J by 4 bases, and 19 bases separated the two germline ends. The CDR3 reads CASRPRQAIGGNTIYF. The CDR3 DNA reads as TGTGCCAGTAGACCGAGACAGGCTATAGGAGGAAACACCATATATTTT. The full variable domain, rest sourced from reference TRBV19 and TRBJ1-3, is DGGITQSPKYLFRKEGQNVTLSCEQNLNHDAMYWYRQDPGQGLRLIYYSQIVNDFQKGDIAEGYSVSREKKESFPLTVTSAQKNPTAFYLCASRPRQAIGGNTIYFGEGSWLTVV.

The chain links TRBV5-1 to TRBJ1-2, with 7 bases fitting TRBD1. This CDR3 has 16 residues. Germline V gene sequence: CDR1 SGHRS, CDR2 YFSETQ. After removal of 0 bases from V and 5 bases from J, the junction contained 10 bases not matched to a gene. Here the CDR3 reads CASSLAGGTAHYGYTF. CDR3 DNA: TGCGCCAGCAGCTTGGCGGGGGGGACAGCTCATTATGGCTACACCTTC.

CDR3 nucleotide sequence: TGTGCCACCAGCATTGAGGGGCAGGGTTCCACAGATACGCAGTATTTT. This encodes CATSIEGQGSTDTQYF. The chain has TRBV15 and TRBJ2-3, with D perhaps TRBD1 or TRBD2 (5 bases each). Germline CDR1 LNHNV, CDR2 YYDKDF (reference sequence). This CDR3 comprises 16 residues. V was shortened by 4 bases and J by 2 bases, with 16 bases between the two germline ends.

J is TRBJ1-3 and V is TRBV15; no clear D. This CDR3 contains 16 residues. V was shortened by 8 bases and J by 0 bases, with 17 bases between the two germline ends. In germline, CDR1 is LNHNV, CDR2 YYDKDF (reference sequence). Here the CDR3 DNA reads TGTGCCACCCAGAGAGGGCCCCCGGACTCTGGAAACACCATATATTTT. Its translation: CATQRGPPDSGNTIYF.

This chain uses TRBV4-3 with TRBJ2-3, with D unresolved. The CDR3 consists of 15 residues. V lost 6 bases and J 0 bases, leaving 13 bases between the germline ends. Germline values: CDR1 LGHNA, CDR2 YSLEER. In nucleotides, the CDR3 is TGCGCCAGCAGTATATCCCCAACTAGCACAGATACGCAGTATTTT. Its translation: CASSISPTSTDTQYF.

The CDR3 nucleotides are TGTGCCAGCAGCTTCTTGGCCACTGAAGCTTTCTTT. Translation gives CASSFLATEAFF. The rearrangement links TRBV5-5 to TRBJ1-1; D not resolved. This CDR3 contains 12 residues. Trimming cost V 2 bases and J 4 bases, with 6 bases left between them. CDR1 and CDR2 (germline): SGHKS, YYEKEE (reference sequence). Combining the CDR3 with reference TRBV5-5 and TRBJ1-1 gives the whole variable domain DAGVTQSPTHLIKTRGQQVTLRCSPISGHKSVSWYQQVLGQGPQFIFQYYEKEERGRGNFPDRFSARQFPNYSSELNVNALLLGDSALYLCASSFLATEAFFGQGTRLTVV.

The rearrangement links TRBV5-6 to TRBJ1-1, with TRBD1 identical over 10 bases. Germline V gene sequence: CDR1 SGHDT, CDR2 YYEEEE. The CDR3 contains 15 residues. Trimming took 0 bases from V and 3 from J; bases not matched to a gene: 2. For the CDR3, the DNA is TGTGCCAGCAGCTTGGGACAGGGGGCGTACACTGAAGCTTTCTTT. The encoded protein is CASSLGQGAYTEAFF.

The chain is built from TRBV9 and TRBJ2-7, with D perhaps matching TRBD2 (6 bases). The CDR3 loop spans 15 amino acids. In germline, CDR1 is SGDLS, CDR2 YYNGEE. Trimming took 1 base from V and 2 from J, leaving 13 bases between them. CDR3 protein: CASSVRGGATYEQYF. The CDR3 DNA sequence: TGTGCCAGCAGCGTACGTGGAGGGGCGACCTACGAGCAGTACTTC.

In DNA form, the CDR3 reads TGTGCCAGCAGTCAATGGACAGGGTCTCTTGCTTTCTTT. Amino acids: CASSQWTGSLAFF. The chain couples TRBV6-5 to TRBJ1-1; TRBD1 matches at 8 bases. The CDR3 spans 13 residues. CDR1 and CDR2 (germline): MNHEY, SVGAGI. Unmatched junction bases numbered 10, after V lost 5 bases and J lost 11 bases.

Written as DNA, the CDR3 is TGTGCCAGTGGGACAGCGAATGAAAAACTGTTTTTT. It encodes CASGTANEKLFF. The V and J genes are TRBV5-8 and TRBJ1-4, with 7 bases matching TRBD1. Trimming at V came to 8 bases and at J to 5 bases, leaving 3 bases not matched to a gene. The CDR3 contains 12 residues. Germline assignment: CDR1 SGHTS and CDR2 YDEGEE.

This CDR3 is CASSPWTDNSPLHF. The CDR3 DNA is TGTGCCAGCAGCCCCTGGACAGATAATTCACCCCTCCACTTT. The V gene is TRBV7-2, the J gene TRBJ1-6, with D maybe TRBD1 (6 bases). CDR3 length: 14 amino acids. The V and J ends lost 5 bases and 5 bases respectively, with 10 bases between them. Germline CDR1 reads SGHTA; CDR2 reads FQGNSA.

The chain combines TRBV7-2 with TRBJ1-1, with D tentatively TRBD1 (6 bases). The V end lost 6 bases, the J end lost 8 bases, and 19 bases lay between the germline ends. Germline loops: CDR1 SGHTA, CDR2 FQGNSA. The CDR3 is 14 amino acids. Here the CDR3 DNA reads TGTGCCAGCAGATTCGGGGCAGGGGCTTACGAAGCTTTCTTT. Encoded protein: CASRFGAGAYEAFF.

The DNA of the CDR3 is TGTGCCAGCAGGGCGGGAATTTTCTATGGCTACACCTTC. This sequence encodes CASRAGIFYGYTF. The chain couples TRBV6-5 to TRBJ1-2; D not certain. V was shortened by 6 bases and J by 4 bases, with 12 bases between the two germline ends. The germline V gene has CDR1 MNHEY and CDR2 SVGAGI. CDR3 length: 13 amino acids.

In its sample, this clone was seen once. V and J are TRBV19 and TRBJ1-1, with a weak D call TRBD1 (5 bases). The V end was cut by 0 bases, the J end by 4 bases, with 12 bases between. The germline V gene encodes CDR1 LNHDA and CDR2 SQIVND (reference sequence). This CDR3 comprises 15 residues. The CDR3 region has the DNA TGTGCCAGTAGTATAGAGGGACCCCTTTCCACTGAAGCTTTCTTT. It yields the protein CASSIEGPLSTEAFF.

The CDR3 sequence is CASSFDSTDTQYF. The CDR3 nucleotides read TGCGCCAGCAGTTTTGACAGCACAGATACGCAGTATTTT. This chain joins TRBV5-1 and TRBJ2-3; no firm D call. CDR1 and CDR2 (germline): SGHRS, YFSETQ. This CDR3 region has 13 residues. V was pared by 5 bases and J by 0 bases, with 7 bases between.

V gene TRBV30 combines with J gene TRBJ1-6, with no clear D. V dropped 0 bases and J dropped 7 bases, with 10 bases sitting between them. Germline V gene lookup returns CDR1 GTSNPN and CDR2 SVGIG (reference sequence). The length of the CDR3 is 14 residues. CDR3 coding DNA: TGTGCCTGGAGTGTTAGCCTCGGGAATTCACCCCTCCACTTT. It specifies CAWSVSLGNSPLHF.

About this clone: A read error may produce the germline difference seen at one junction end. The V and J genes are TRBV7-7 and TRBJ2-3; 10 bases fit TRBD2. In germline, CDR1 is SSHAT, CDR2 FNYEAQ (reference sequence). The CDR3 consists of 15 residues. CDR3 sequence: CASSVLAGSTDTQYF. The CDR3 DNA reads TGTGCTAGCAGCGTACTAGCGGGGAGCACAGATACGCAGTATTTT.

The chain couples TRBV19 to TRBJ2-5; D might be TRBD2 (5 bases). The CDR3 length is 16 residues. CDR1 is LNHDA and CDR2 is SQIVND in the germline V gene (reference sequence). V was pared by 1 base and J by 4 bases, with 16 bases between. CDR3 nucleotides: TGTGCCAGTAGTATAGGGGCCACTAGAGAGGGAGAGACCCAGTACTTC. Its protein product is CASSIGATREGETQYF. Combining the CDR3 with reference TRBV19 and TRBJ2-5 gives the whole variable domain DGGITQSPKYLFRKEGQNVTLSCEQNLNHDAMYWYRQDPGQGLRLIYYSQIVNDFQKGDIAEGYSVSREKKESFPLTVTSAQKNPTAFYLCASSIGATREGETQYFGPGTRLLVL.